Listed here is a single T cell receptor beta chain. Clones were sequenced by immunoSEQ multiplex PCR, and TCRdb holds only the in-frame ones, with some missing. The top ten clones hold approximately 2% of a sample with approximately 160,000 clones, 65% to 90% of them seen once. This sample is drawn from a study of cytomegalovirus exposure and HLA in healthy donors. V lost 0 bases to trimming and J lost 7 bases; unmatched junction nucleotides: 5. The CDR3 consists of 14 residues. Per the germline V gene, CDR1 is SGDLS and CDR2 is YYNGEE. This clonotype was obtained from a woman between 18 and 29 years old in good health and CMV-seronegative. Material: PBMCs. This chain uses TRBV9 with TRBJ1-1, with 8 nucleotides matching TRBD1. The CDR3 DNA follows: TGTGCCAGCAGCGTAGATTCAGGGGGCGGTGAAGCTTTCTTT. It is translated as CASSVDSGGGEAFF.